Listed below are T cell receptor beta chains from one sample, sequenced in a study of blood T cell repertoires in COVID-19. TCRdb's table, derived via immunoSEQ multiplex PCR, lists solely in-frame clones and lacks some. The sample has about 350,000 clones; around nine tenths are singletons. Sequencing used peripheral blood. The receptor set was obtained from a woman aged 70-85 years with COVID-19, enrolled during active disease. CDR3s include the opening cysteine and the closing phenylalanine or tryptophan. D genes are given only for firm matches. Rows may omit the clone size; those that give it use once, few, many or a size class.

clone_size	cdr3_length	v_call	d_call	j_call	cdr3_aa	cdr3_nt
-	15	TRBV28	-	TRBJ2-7	CASSRGGARVYEQYF	TGTGCCAGCAGTCGAGGGGGGGCAAGGGTGTACGAGCAGTACTTC
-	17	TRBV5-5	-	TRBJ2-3	CASSTPLYGRDPDTQYF	TGTGCCAGCAGCACCCCTCTGTATGGGCGCGATCCAGATACGCAGTATTTT
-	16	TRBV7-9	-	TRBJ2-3	CASSLGGGEFTDTQYF	TGTGCCAGCAGCTTAGGGGGCGGGGAGTTCACAGATACGCAGTATTTT
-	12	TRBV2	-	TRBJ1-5	CASSVMNQPQHF	TGTGCCAGCAGTGTAATGAATCAGCCCCAGCATTTT
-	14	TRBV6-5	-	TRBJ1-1	CASSYSAGRTEAFF	TGTGCCAGCAGTTACTCGGCAGGGCGGACTGAAGCTTTCTTT
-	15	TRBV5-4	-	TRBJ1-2	CASSSLDSARDGYTF	TGTGCCAGCAGCTCACTTGACAGCGCTCGGGATGGCTACACCTTC
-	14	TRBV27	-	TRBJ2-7	CASSFGGTSYEQYF	TGTGCCAGCAGTTTTGGCGGGACCTCCTACGAGCAGTACTTC
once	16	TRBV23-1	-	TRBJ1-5	CASSHSGGSLGQPQHF	TGCGCCAGCAGCCACTCAGGAGGGAGTCTGGGTCAGCCCCAGCATTTT
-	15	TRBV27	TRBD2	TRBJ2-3	CASSLAGGRADTQYF	TGTGCCAGCAGTTTAGCGGGGGGGCGGGCAGATACGCAGTATTTT
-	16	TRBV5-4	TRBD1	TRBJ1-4	CASSPGQGAINGKLFF	TGTGCCAGCAGCCCGGGACAGGGGGCGATTAACGGAAAACTGTTTTTT
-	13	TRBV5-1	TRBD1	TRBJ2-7	CASSEGQGAEQYF	TGCGCCAGCAGCGAGGGACAGGGGGCCGAGCAGTACTTC
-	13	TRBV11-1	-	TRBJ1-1	CASSEHKNTEAFF	TGTGCCAGCAGCGAACACAAGAACACTGAAGCTTTCTTT
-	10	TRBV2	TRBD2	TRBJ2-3	CASRNGGTYF	TGTGCCAGCAGGAACGGGGGGACGTATTTT
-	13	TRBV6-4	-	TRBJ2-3	CASSDSLADTQYF	TGTGCCAGCAGTGACTCCCTAGCAGATACGCAGTATTTT
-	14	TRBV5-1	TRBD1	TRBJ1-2	CASSIPAGGAGYTF	TGCGCCAGCAGCATCCCGGCAGGGGGCGCGGGCTACACCTTC
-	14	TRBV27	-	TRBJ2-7	CASMAGDTSYEQYF	TGTGCCAGCATGGCGGGGGACACTTCCTACGAGCAGTACTTC
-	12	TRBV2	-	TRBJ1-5	CASSRGEQPQHF	TGTGCCAGCAGCAGGGGAGAGCAGCCCCAGCATTTT
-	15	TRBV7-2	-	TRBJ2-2	CASSSEGHYTGELFF	TGTGCCAGCAGCTCAGAGGGACATTACACCGGGGAGCTGTTTTTT
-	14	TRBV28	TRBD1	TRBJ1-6	CASSPRQGNSPLHF	TGTGCCAGCAGTCCCAGACAGGGGAATTCACCCCTCCACTTT
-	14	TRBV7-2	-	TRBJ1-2	CASSLEGANYGYTF	TGTGCCAGCAGCTTAGAAGGGGCTAACTATGGCTACACCTTC
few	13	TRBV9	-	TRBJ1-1	CASSPREDTEAFF	TGTGCCAGCAGCCCAAGGGAGGACACTGAAGCTTTCTTT
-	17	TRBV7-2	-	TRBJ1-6	CASSLRGSSSYNSPLHF	TGTGCCAGCAGCTTAAGAGGGTCTAGCTCCTATAATTCACCCCTCCACTTT
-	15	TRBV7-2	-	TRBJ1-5	CASSSQTGSNQPQHF	TGTGCCAGCAGCAGCCAAACAGGGAGCAATCAGCCCCAGCATTTT
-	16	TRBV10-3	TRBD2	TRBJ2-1	CAISGPPGLATNEQFF	TGTGCCATCAGTGGCCCCCCGGGACTAGCGACCAATGAGCAGTTCTTC
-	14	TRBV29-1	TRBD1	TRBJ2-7	CSVKTGTGPYEQYF	TGCAGCGTGAAAACCGGGACAGGGCCCTACGAGCAGTACTTC
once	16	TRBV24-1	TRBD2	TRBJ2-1	CATSVGGGFLESEQFF	TGTGCCACCAGTGTGGGCGGGGGATTTCTTGAGAGTGAGCAGTTCTTC
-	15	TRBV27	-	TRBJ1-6	CASSLSAGENSPLHF	TGTGCCAGCAGTTTATCTGCAGGGGAAAATTCACCCCTCCACTTT
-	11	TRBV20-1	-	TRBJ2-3	CSARATDTQYF	TGCAGTGCTCGAGCAACAGATACGCAGTATTTT
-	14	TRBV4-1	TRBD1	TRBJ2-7	CASSQGQGIYEQYF	TGCGCCAGCAGCCAAGGACAGGGGATCTACGAGCAGTACTTC
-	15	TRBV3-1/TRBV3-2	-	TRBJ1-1	CASSLTLTGTTEAFF	TGTGCCAGCAGTCTAACCCTCACAGGGACCACTGAAGCTTTCTTT
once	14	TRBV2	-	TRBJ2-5	CASSEEAEQETQYF	TGTGCCAGCAGTGAAGAAGCGGAACAAGAGACCCAGTACTTC
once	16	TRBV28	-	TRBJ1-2	CASSFVEEQGSYGYTF	TGTGCCAGCAGTTTTGTTGAGGAACAGGGCAGCTATGGCTACACCTTC
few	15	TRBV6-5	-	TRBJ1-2	CASSYSIQTVGGYTF	TGTGCCAGCAGTTACTCGATCCAGACAGTAGGAGGCTACACCTTC
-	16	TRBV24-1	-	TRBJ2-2	CATSDFRGQVTGELFF	TGTGCCACCAGTGATTTTAGAGGACAAGTCACGGGGGAGCTGTTTTTT
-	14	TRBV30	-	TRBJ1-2	CAWSRAGVAYGYTF	TGTGCCTGGAGTCGCGCGGGGGTCGCCTATGGCTACACCTTC
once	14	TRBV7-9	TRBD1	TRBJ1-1	CASSFGQGESEAFF	TGTGCCAGCAGCTTTGGGCAGGGGGAGTCTGAAGCTTTCTTT
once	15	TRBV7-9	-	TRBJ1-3	CASSRTAFSGNTIYF	TGTGCCAGCAGTCGGACTGCCTTCTCTGGAAACACCATATATTTT
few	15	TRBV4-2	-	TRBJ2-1	CASSQEWAADNEQFF	TGTGCCAGCAGCCAAGAGTGGGCAGCGGACAATGAGCAGTTCTTC
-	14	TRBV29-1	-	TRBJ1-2	CSVDWGVGNYGYTF	TGCAGCGTTGATTGGGGGGTTGGGAACTATGGCTACACCTTC
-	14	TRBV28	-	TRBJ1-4	CASSLFGNNEKLFF	TGTGCCAGCAGTTTATTCGGGAATAATGAAAAACTGTTTTTT
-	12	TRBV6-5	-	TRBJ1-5	CATTGSNQPQHF	TGTGCCACCACAGGTTCCAATCAGCCCCAGCATTTT
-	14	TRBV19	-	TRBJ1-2	CATLREGSNYGYTF	TGTGCCACTCTGCGGGAGGGTTCTAACTATGGCTACACCTTC
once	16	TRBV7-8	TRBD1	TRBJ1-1	CASSWMGQSMNTEAFF	TGTGCCAGCAGCTGGATGGGACAGAGCATGAACACTGAAGCTTTCTTT